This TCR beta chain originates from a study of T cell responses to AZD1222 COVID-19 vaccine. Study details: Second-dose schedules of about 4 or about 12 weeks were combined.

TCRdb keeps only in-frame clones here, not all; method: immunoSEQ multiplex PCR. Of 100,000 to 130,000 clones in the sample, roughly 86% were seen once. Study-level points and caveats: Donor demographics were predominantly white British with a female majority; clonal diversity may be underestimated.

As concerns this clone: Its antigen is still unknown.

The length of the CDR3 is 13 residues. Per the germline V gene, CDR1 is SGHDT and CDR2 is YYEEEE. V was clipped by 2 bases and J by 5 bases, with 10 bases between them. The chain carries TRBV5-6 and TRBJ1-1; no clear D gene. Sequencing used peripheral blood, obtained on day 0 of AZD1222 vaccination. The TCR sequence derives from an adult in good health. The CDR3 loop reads CASSFGESTEAFF. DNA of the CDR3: TGTGCCAGCAGCTTCGGAGAATCGACTGAAGCTTTCTTT. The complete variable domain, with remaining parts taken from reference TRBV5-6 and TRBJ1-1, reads DAGVTQSPTHLIKTRGQQVTLRCSPKSGHDTVSWYQQALGQGPQFIFQYYEEEERQRGNFPDRFSGHQFPNYSSELNVNALLLGDSALYLCASSFGESTEAFFGQGTRLTVV.